This TCR beta chain was documented in a study of breast tumors, draining lymph nodes, adjacent tissues. Samples came from axillary lymph nodes draining the breast cancer. Study findings and constraints: The data were judged consistent with most tumor T cells coming from lymph node and expanding in tumor. Tumor T cell lymph node origin was a supported hypothesis, not proven.

TCRdb fed the multiplex PCR reads into MiXCR, producing one record per CDR3 protein. In the table there are approximately 89,000 distinct CDR3 sequences, more than 25% of which are singletons. This clonotype was counted a few times. Its antigen is currently unknown. A much larger clone sits a single nucleotide away, making a read error possible. V shed 2 bases and J shed 4 bases, with 6 bases lying between them. This CDR3 spans 12 amino acids. Looked up from germline, CDR1 is LGHDT and CDR2 is YNNKEL (reference sequence). V usage is TRBV3-1 and J usage is TRBJ2-7; D ambiguous. Sample: axillary lymph node tissue. The TCR comes from a female donor with breast cancer. Some clones in this sample may be carry-over from other donors' samples. In DNA, the CDR3 is TGTGCCAGCAGCCAATTTGCGTACGAGCAGTACTTC. Protein sequence: CASSQFAYEQYF.